The entry below describes one T cell receptor (beta chain). These data come from a study of blood T cell repertoires in COVID-19. Study at large: The United States, Italy and Spain supplied acute and convalescent COVID-19 samples. PBMCs, B-cell-depleted T cells, or T cells were the source of the cDNA or gDNA that made up the material.

Source study methods: How many nucleated cells were present was estimated from reference gene primer amplification. Sequenced by immunoSEQ multiplex PCR; TCRdb stores in-frame clones only, minus some. V, J and clone size are those of that table, while D and trimming were read from the DNA. The sample consists of some 42,000 clones, roughly 90% of them appearing once. V lost 1 base and J lost 7, with 16 bases in between. This CDR3 region has 15 residues. The germline gives CDR1 SGHVS, CDR2 FNYEAQ. The origin of this receptor is a human donor in a cohort sampled during active COVID-19. The sample consisted of peripheral blood. The rearrangement links TRBV7-6 to TRBJ1-1; weak D call: TRBD1 (5 bases). CDR3 nucleotides: TGTGCCAGCAGCTTAGAGCAGGGTGGGCTCGGTGAAGCTTTCTTT. It codes for CASSLEQGGLGEAFF. Supplemented by reference TRBV7-6 and TRBJ1-1, the full variable domain reads GAGVSQSPRYKVTKRGQDVALRCDPISGHVSLYWYRQALGQGPEFLTYFNYEAQQDKSGLPNDRFSAERPEGSISTLTIQRTEQRDSAMYRCASSLEQGGLGEAFFGQGTRLTVV.